The present entry profiles one T cell receptor beta chain with its context. This specimen comes from a study of blood T cell repertoires in COVID-19. Study processing details: Scientists estimated how many nucleated cells there were by amplifying reference gene primers. Sequencing used immunoSEQ multiplex PCR; TCRdb keeps in-frame clones, though not all of them. That table gives V, J and clone size, and the DNA gave D and trimming. Of some 200,000 clones listed, roughly 81% were seen once; the top ten hold around 3%. Per the germline V gene, CDR1 is SEHNR and CDR2 is FQNEAQ (reference sequence). The CDR3 has 18 residues. V shed 1 base and J shed 2 bases, with 18 bases lying between them.

What was sequenced was peripheral blood. The TCR comes from a man over 45 who had recovered from COVID-19. The chain combines TRBV7-9 with TRBJ2-1; possibly TRBD2 for D (6 bases). As DNA, the CDR3 is TGTGCCAGCAGCTTAGGAAGAGGACTATTCGGGACCTACAATGAGCAGTTCTTC. Protein sequence: CASSLGRGLFGTYNEQFF.